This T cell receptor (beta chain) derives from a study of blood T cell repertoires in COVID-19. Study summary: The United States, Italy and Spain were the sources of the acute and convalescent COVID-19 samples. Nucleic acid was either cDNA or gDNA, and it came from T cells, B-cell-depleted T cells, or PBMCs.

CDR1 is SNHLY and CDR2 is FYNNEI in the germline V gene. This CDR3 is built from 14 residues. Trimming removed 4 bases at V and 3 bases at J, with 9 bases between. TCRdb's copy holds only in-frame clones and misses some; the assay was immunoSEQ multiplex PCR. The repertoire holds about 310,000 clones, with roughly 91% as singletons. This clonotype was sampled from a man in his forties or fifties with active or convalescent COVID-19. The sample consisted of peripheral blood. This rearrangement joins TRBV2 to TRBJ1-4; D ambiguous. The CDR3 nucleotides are TGTGCCAGCAGTGTAGGAGGCGCTAATGAAAAACTGTTTTTT. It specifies CASSVGGANEKLFF.